A selection of T cell receptor beta chains follows, all from one sample in a study of post-analysis software for immune sequencing data. TCRdb independently ran MiXCR on the PCR reads; one entry per CDR3 protein. The sample has 750,000 to 950,000 distinct CDR3 sequences, about 53% seen once; the top ten hold approximately 4.4%. The sample comprised blood. The receptors come from a girl aged 10 to 17 with multiple sclerosis. Both conserved end residues are part of each CDR3. Each record gives: CDR3 protein, V gene.

CASKGDPKGRTSPLHF	TRBV21-1
CASSERSGYGYTF	TRBV6-1
CATSAPAVPGTDTQYF	TRBV15
CSARGGDRRGYTF	TRBV20-1
CASMPLGGEQYF	TRBV6-5
CASSLEGVGNGYTF	TRBV7-2
CASRLVAEAFF	TRBV2
CASSEAIAGASYEQYF	TRBV6-1
CSARDDHGYGYTF	TRBV20-1
CASSQLAALTSTDTQYF	TRBV6-1
CASSPQGSNRAFF	TRBV18
CASSFRAGPSVEQFF	TRBV11-1
CSARIRQEGSGNYGYTF	TRBV20-1